The clone carrying this T cell receptor (beta chain) has a count of ten or more. Its antigen is undetermined. A marrow graft followed busulfan-fludarabine conditioning, with cyclophosphamide on days +3 and +4. Repertoires were generated with immunoSEQ multiplex PCR, while TCRdb's copy carries only in-frame clones and drops some. The sample presents roughly 12,000 clones, none singletons. The CDR3 runs to 15 residues. V was shortened by 2 bases and J by 1 base, with 12 bases between the two germline ends. Germline values: CDR1 SGDLS, CDR2 YYNGEE. These data are taken from a study of T cells after posttransplantation cyclophosphamide. General study results and limits: TRB clonality was highly associated with recipient CMV seropositivity and reactivation. Blood and skin or GI T cell repertoires showed limited TRB overlap. Donor CD8+ memory clones often dominated recipient blood repertoires at later times.

The sample was PBMCs, taken after allogeneic stem cell transplant with posttransplant cyclophosphamide. The chain joins TRBV9 to TRBJ2-5; the D gene is possibly TRBD2 (6 bases). The clonotype originates from a female patient in her 40s who received an allogeneic stem cell transplant from a related donor, was CMV-positive, and had acute GVHD only. Some of the T cells might come from the graft donor. The CDR3 DNA is TGTGCCAGCAGCGTGGTCGGGGGTGGCCAAGAGACCCAGTACTTC. It is translated as CASSVVGGGQETQYF.